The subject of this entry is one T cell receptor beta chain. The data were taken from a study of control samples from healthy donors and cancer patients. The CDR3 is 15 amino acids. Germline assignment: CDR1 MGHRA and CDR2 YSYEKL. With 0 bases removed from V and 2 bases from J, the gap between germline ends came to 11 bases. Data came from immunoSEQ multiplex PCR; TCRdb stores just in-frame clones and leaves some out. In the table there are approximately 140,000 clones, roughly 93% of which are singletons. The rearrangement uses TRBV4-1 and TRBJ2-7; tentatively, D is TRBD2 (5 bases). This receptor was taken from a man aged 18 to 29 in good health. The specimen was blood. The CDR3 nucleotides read TGCGCCAGCAGCCAAGATTGGCGGGTGACCTACGAGCAGTACTTC. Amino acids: CASSQDWRVTYEQYF.